The next 31 T cell receptor beta chains were all read from a single sample in a study of immune heterogeneity within non-small cell lung tumors. Per sample, around 600 ng of bulk tumor genomic DNA was the template used. Several biopsies were collected from each primary tumor during surgery. They were spaced as far apart as possible within the tumor mass. Untreated, newly diagnosed non-small cell lung cancer patients underwent curative surgery. Amplification of the TCR beta CDR3 was achieved through multiplex PCR with 32 V and 13 J primers. Each CDR3 protein is one row after TCRdb ran MiXCR on the multiplex PCR reads. The sample includes about 3,300 distinct CDR3 sequences, around 51% of them seen just once. The sequenced sample was lung tumor tissue. The source of these receptors is a man in his 60s with non-small cell lung cancer.

The V gene is TRBV20-1, the J gene TRBJ2-1; D perhaps matches TRBD2 (6 bases). Germline V lookup: CDR1 DFQATT, CDR2 SNEGSKA (reference sequence). V gave up 6 bases and J gave up 4 bases, with 19 bases separating them. This CDR3 is built from 15 residues. The CDR3, as DNA: TGCAGTGCCCCGTCAGTAGCGGCTGGGTACAATGAGCAGTTCTTC. Protein product: CSAPSVAAGYNEQFF.

The rearrangement links TRBV7-2 to TRBJ1-5; no definite D call. The ends were cut back, 3 bases at V and 4 bases at J, with 7 bases in the middle. The CDR3 contains 13 residues. Germline lookup yields CDR1 SGHTA and CDR2 FQGNSA. CDR3 in amino acids: CASSFERNQPQHF. As DNA, the CDR3 is TGTGCCAGCAGCTTTGAAAGGAATCAGCCCCAGCATTTT.

J is TRBJ1-1 and V is TRBV6-1; TRBD1 might be the D (6 bases). V gave up 7 bases and J gave up 1 base, with 10 bases separating them. CDR3 length: 13 amino acids. Germline CDR1 reads MNHNS; CDR2 reads SASEGT. The CDR3 DNA follows: TGTGCCAGCATGGACAGAGAGAACACTGAAGCTTTCTTT. As protein: CASMDRENTEAFF.

This clonotype qualifies as medium-sized. The chain uses TRBV5-6 and TRBJ1-5; 10 nucleotides match TRBD1. Germline lookup yields CDR1 SGHDT and CDR2 YYEEEE. V shed 2 bases, J shed 6 bases, and the junction held 2 bases outside the gene matches. CDR3 length: 14 residues. The CDR3 here is CASSLWTGGQPQHF. In DNA, the CDR3 is TGTGCCAGCAGCTTATGGACAGGGGGTCAGCCCCAGCATTTT. Full variable domain (missing parts from reference TRBV5-6 and TRBJ1-5): DAGVTQSPTHLIKTRGQQVTLRCSPKSGHDTVSWYQQALGQGPQFIFQYYEEEERQRGNFPDRFSGHQFPNYSSELNVNALLLGDSALYLCASSLWTGGQPQHFGDGTRLSIL.

By share, this clonotype ranks as medium-sized. The gene calls are TRBV11-3 and TRBJ2-6, with a weak D call TRBD1 (7 bases). The CDR3 runs 18 residues. Germline values: CDR1 SGHNT, CDR2 YENEEA. Trimming left V 5 bases short and J 3 bases short, with 20 bases between. CDR3 DNA: TGTGCCAGCAGCCCTCCTTCCAGGGGGACTTTTGGGGCCAACGTCCTGACTTTC. Translation: CASSPPSRGTFGANVLTF.

The chain is built from TRBV9 and TRBJ1-3; D ambiguous. Germline CDR1 and CDR2: SGDLS and YYNGEE. Trimming left V 0 bases short and J 0 bases short, with 10 bases between. This CDR3 contains 16 residues. The CDR3 is CASSVDSGPSGNTIYF. The DNA for the CDR3 is TGTGCCAGCAGCGTAGATAGTGGGCCCTCTGGAAACACCATATATTTT.

This clonotype counts as medium-sized. This chain connects TRBV2 to TRBJ2-1; TRBD2 aligns across 8 bases. V was clipped by 6 bases and J by 4 bases; unmatched bases: 11. CDR3 length: 16 residues. Germline V gives CDR1 SNHLY, CDR2 FYNNEI. For the CDR3, the DNA is TGTGCCAGCAGCGTACCATCTAGCGGGTCATACAATGAGCAGTTCTTC. The encoded protein is CASSVPSSGSYNEQFF.

The chain employs TRBV19 and TRBJ1-5; D gene uncertain. V was pared by 3 bases and J by 2 bases, with 5 bases between. The CDR3 consists of 13 residues. Germline CDR1 LNHDA, CDR2 SQIVND (reference sequence). CDR3 nucleotide sequence: TGTGCCAGTAGTATCGGCGGCAATCAGCCCCAGCATTTT. Translated, it gives CASSIGGNQPQHF.

Within the sample, this clonotype is large. The V gene is TRBV19, the J gene TRBJ2-1; 9 bases are a match to TRBD2. There are 18 residues in the CDR3. Germline lookup yields CDR1 LNHDA and CDR2 SQIVND (reference sequence). Losses at the gene ends were 5 bases for V and 4 bases for J; bases not matched to a gene: 15. CDR3 loop: CASSPNPYSGRRYNEQFF. The CDR3 DNA reads as TGTGCCAGTAGTCCCAACCCCTATAGCGGGAGAAGATACAATGAGCAGTTCTTC.

This chain uses TRBV20-1 with TRBJ2-5, with a possible D match to TRBD1 (5 bases). The V gene's germline CDR1 is DFQATT and CDR2 SNEGSKA (reference sequence). This CDR3 contains 14 residues. The V and J ends lost 3 bases and 0 bases respectively, with 11 bases between them. CDR3 coding DNA: TGCAGTGCTAGGGGAAACAGGTACCAAGAGACCCAGTACTTC. Its translation: CSARGNRYQETQYF.

This clonotype is termed medium-sized. This chain uses TRBV18 with TRBJ2-1; a weak D match, TRBD2 (6 bases). The CDR3 has 15 residues. Trimming removed 8 bases at V and 2 bases at J, with 16 bases between. From germline, CDR1 is KGHSH and CDR2 LQKENI. In DNA, the CDR3 is TGTGCCAGCCGGGGAGGCAAGGGACCCTACAATGAGCAGTTCTTC. Its protein is CASRGGKGPYNEQFF.

This clonotype was observed a single time. This chain joins TRBV6-1 and TRBJ2-3; 10 bases are shared with TRBD2. CDR3 length: 16 amino acids. V trimming: 1 base; J trimming: 3 bases; junction bases outside the gene matches: 4. Germline lookup yields CDR1 MNHNS and CDR2 SASEGT. Here the CDR3 DNA reads TGTGCCAGCAGTGAAGAAGTAGCGGGAGGAACAGATACGCAGTATTTT. This sequence encodes CASSEEVAGGTDTQYF.

This clonotype ranks as medium-sized (0.01 to 0.1%). The chain couples TRBV20-1 to TRBJ2-3; 8 nucleotides line up with TRBD1. The CDR3 loop spans 13 amino acids. Trimming at V came to 3 bases and at J to 4 bases, leaving 3 bases not matched to a gene. Germline CDR1 is DFQATT and CDR2 is SNEGSKA (reference sequence). CDR3 loop: CSAREQGADTQYF. In DNA, the CDR3 is TGCAGTGCTAGGGAACAGGGGGCAGATACGCAGTATTTT.

This clonotype is categorized as medium-sized. This chain connects TRBV25-1 to TRBJ2-1; 8 nucleotides agree with TRBD2. CDR3 length: 17 residues. V was clipped by 2 bases and J by 9 bases; unmatched bases: 15. Germline V gene data show CDR1 as MGHDK and CDR2 as SYGVNS. CDR3 sequence (DNA): TGTGCCAGCAGTGAACGGTACGGAGCCAATCGGGGGGGTGAGCAGTTCTTC. This codes for CASSERYGANRGGEQFF.

This clonotype was detected once. The V and J genes are TRBV7-2 and TRBJ1-1; the D is unclear. Between the trimmed V and J ends, which lost 1 base and 4 bases, there was a span of 7 bases. CDR1 is SGHTA and CDR2 is FQGNSA in the germline V gene. This CDR3 is 13 amino acids long. DNA for the CDR3: TGTGCCAGCAGCTTAGACTGGAGCACTGAAGCTTTCTTT. Amino acid sequence: CASSLDWSTEAFF. Variable domain in full (rest from reference TRBV7-2 and TRBJ1-1): GAGVSQSPSNKVTEKGKDVELRCDPISGHTALYWYRQSLGQGLEFLIYFQGNSAPDKSGLPSDRFSAERTGGSVSTLTIQRTQQEDSAVYLCASSLDWSTEAFFGQGTRLTVV.

This clonotype is judged large. V is TRBV2 and J is TRBJ2-2; D possibly matches TRBD1 or TRBD2 (5 bases each). The CDR3 is 14 amino acids. V was pared by 8 bases and J by 4 bases, with 14 bases between. Germline V gives CDR1 SNHLY, CDR2 FYNNEI. The CDR3 DNA follows: TGTGCCAGCTCGGGGCAGGGCGGCACCGGGGAGCTGTTTTTT. It codes for CASSGQGGTGELFF.

Sample share makes this clonotype medium-sized. The chain employs TRBV7-9 and TRBJ2-3; maybe TRBD2 (5 bases). The germline V and J ends were trimmed by 2 bases and 3 bases, with 24 bases remaining between them. Germline V gene sequence: CDR1 SEHNR, CDR2 FQNEAQ (reference sequence). The CDR3 length is 19 residues. CDR3 DNA: TGTGCCAGCAGCTTAATAGTCCGCGGTAGCCGGGGTGGGACAGATACGCAGTATTTT. Its protein product is CASSLIVRGSRGGTDTQYF.

Within the sample, this clonotype is medium-sized. The CDR3 region has the DNA TGTGCCAGCAGTGAAATGGGAGAACCCTACAATGAGCAGTTCTTC. It is translated as CASSEMGEPYNEQFF. This chain joins TRBV2 and TRBJ2-1; weak D call: TRBD2 (5 bases). The V end lost 2 bases, the J end lost 2 bases, and 10 bases lay between the germline ends. The CDR3 runs 15 residues. Germline CDR1 reads SNHLY; CDR2 reads FYNNEI.

This clonotype rates as medium-sized. The V call is TRBV5-8, the J call TRBJ2-3, with a weak D call TRBD2 (6 bases). The CDR3 runs 15 residues. Between the trimmed V and J ends, which lost 2 bases and 5 bases, there was a span of 15 bases. CDR1 SGHTS and CDR2 YDEGEE come from the germline V gene. In DNA, the CDR3 is TGTGCCAGCAGCTTTGCGGGACCCCGAAGAGATACGCAGTATTTT. It codes for CASSFAGPRRDTQYF.

This clonotype was detected ten times or more. This chain connects TRBV4-1 to TRBJ1-2, with TRBD1 matching over 9 bases. Per germline, CDR1 MGHRA and CDR2 YSYEKL. The V segment lost 0 bases and the J segment 8 bases; nucleotides outside the gene matches: 13. The CDR3 sequence is 17 residues long. CDR3 region: CASSQDWGTGGAGGYTF. The CDR3 DNA follows: TGCGCCAGCAGCCAAGATTGGGGCACAGGGGGCGCGGGAGGCTACACCTTC.

The chain recombines TRBV4-1 with TRBJ2-7; 10 nucleotides agree with TRBD2. Trimming at V came to 2 bases and at J to 0 bases, leaving 7 bases not matched to a gene. This CDR3 contains 17 residues. Looked up from germline, CDR1 is MGHRA and CDR2 is YSYEKL. The CDR3, as DNA: TGCGCCAGCAGCCAACGGGTAGCGGGAGGACCCTCCTACGAGCAGTACTTC. The encoded protein is CASSQRVAGGPSYEQYF.

This clonotype was recorded a few times. The genes are TRBV19 and TRBJ1-5; TRBD1 matches at 7 bases. The CDR3 extends over 13 amino acids. Losses at the gene ends were 11 bases for V and 3 bases for J; bases not matched to a gene: 7. CDR1 and CDR2 (germline): LNHDA, SQIVND (reference sequence). As DNA, the CDR3 is TGTGCCTCCCACGACAGGGCCAATCAGCCCCAGCATTTT. It is translated as CASHDRANQPQHF.

By sample fraction, this clonotype is large (0.1 to 1%). The genes are TRBV20-1 and TRBJ1-2, with D unclear. V lost 5 bases and J lost 4, with 8 bases in between. The CDR3 has 11 residues. Germline lookup yields CDR1 DFQATT and CDR2 SNEGSKA (reference sequence). In DNA, the CDR3 is TGCAGTGCTCAAGGCCTCTATGGCTACACCTTC. Amino acid sequence: CSAQGLYGYTF.

This clonotype is categorized as medium-sized. The rearrangement links TRBV2 to TRBJ2-3; unclear D gene. Germline V lookup: CDR1 SNHLY, CDR2 FYNNEI. Trimming stripped 5 bases from V and 2 bases from J, with 5 bases between. The CDR3 loop spans 12 amino acids. CDR3 in DNA: TGTGCCAGCAGTTCGTCCACAGATACGCAGTATTTT. Its translation: CASSSSTDTQYF.

This clonotype is judged medium-sized. The chain carries TRBV9 and TRBJ2-6, with no clear D. Trimming removed 2 bases from V and 2 bases from J, with 5 bases in between. The CDR3 has 14 residues. Per the germline V gene, CDR1 is SGDLS and CDR2 is YYNGEE. The CDR3 loop is CASSVGAGANVLTF. CDR3 nucleotides: TGTGCCAGCAGCGTTGGGGCTGGGGCCAACGTCCTGACTTTC.

The chain has TRBV30 and TRBJ2-7; 9 positions match TRBD2. This CDR3 is built from 15 residues. The V gene's germline CDR1 is GTSNPN and CDR2 SVGIG (reference sequence). J gave up 3 bases and V 1 base, and 7 bases lay outside the gene matches. In nucleotides, the CDR3 is TGTGCCTGGAGTGGCGGACTAGCGAATGTCTACGAGCAGTACTTC. Translated: CAWSGGLANVYEQYF.

By share, this clonotype counts as large. This chain uses TRBV15 with TRBJ1-1; no reliable D call. Trimming removed 0 bases from V and 5 bases from J, with 10 bases in between. Germline CDR1 reads LNHNV; CDR2 reads YYDKDF (reference sequence). CDR3 length: 14 residues. CDR3 in DNA: TGTGCCACCAGCAGAGATAGTCGGTTTACTGAAGCTTTCTTT. As protein: CATSRDSRFTEAFF.

This clonotype is labeled as medium-sized. J is TRBJ2-3 and V is TRBV9; either TRBD1 or TRBD2 may supply D (6 bases each). The CDR3 sequence is 16 residues long. Germline V lookup: CDR1 SGDLS, CDR2 YYNGEE. Trimming left V 3 bases short and J 0 bases short, with 14 bases between. The DNA of the CDR3 is TGTGCCAGCAGCGAGGGGGGCGGGGCTAGCACAGATACGCAGTATTTT. Amino acid sequence: CASSEGGGASTDTQYF.

The chain has TRBV2 and TRBJ1-4, with 11 bases aligning to TRBD1. This CDR3 region has 19 residues. With V trimmed by 6 bases and J by 1 base, 13 bases remained unmatched. CDR1 SNHLY and CDR2 FYNNEI come from the germline V gene. Here the CDR3 DNA reads TGTGCCAGCAGCACCCCTCGGGACAGGGGGATTAGAACTAATGAAAAACTGTTTTTT. It encodes CASSTPRDRGIRTNEKLFF.

The gene calls are TRBV20-1 and TRBJ2-7; TRBD2 agrees at 7 bases. The CDR3 spans 15 residues. With 0 bases clipped from V and 6 bases from J, the junction kept 11 bases outside the gene matches. Germline V CDR1 and CDR2: DFQATT, SNEGSKA (reference sequence). The CDR3 nucleotides read TGCAGTGCTAGAGATCTGGAGACTAGCCCCCTCGAGCAGTACTTC. It yields the protein CSARDLETSPLEQYF.

This clonotype is classed as medium-sized. This chain links TRBV27 with TRBJ2-1; the D call may be TRBD1 or TRBD2 (5 bases each). The V gene lost 8 bases and the J gene lost 7 bases, with 18 bases spanning the gap. The CDR3 totals 14 residues. Germline V gene lookup returns CDR1 MNHEY and CDR2 SMNVEV (reference sequence). The CDR3 loop reads CASRADMKYNEQFF. The CDR3 DNA follows: TGTGCCAGCCGAGCGGACATGAAATATAATGAGCAGTTCTTC.